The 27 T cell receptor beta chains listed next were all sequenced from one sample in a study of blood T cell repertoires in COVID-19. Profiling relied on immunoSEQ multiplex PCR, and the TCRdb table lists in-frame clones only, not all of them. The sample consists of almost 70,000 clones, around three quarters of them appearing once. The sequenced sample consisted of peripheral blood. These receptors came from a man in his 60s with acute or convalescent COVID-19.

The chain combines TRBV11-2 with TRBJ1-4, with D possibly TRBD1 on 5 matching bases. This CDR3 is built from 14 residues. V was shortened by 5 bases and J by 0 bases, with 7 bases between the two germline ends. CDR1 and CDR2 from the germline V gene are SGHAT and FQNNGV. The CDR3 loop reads CASSDSATNEKLFF. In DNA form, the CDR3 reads TGTGCCAGCAGCGACAGTGCAACTAATGAAAAACTGTTTTTT.

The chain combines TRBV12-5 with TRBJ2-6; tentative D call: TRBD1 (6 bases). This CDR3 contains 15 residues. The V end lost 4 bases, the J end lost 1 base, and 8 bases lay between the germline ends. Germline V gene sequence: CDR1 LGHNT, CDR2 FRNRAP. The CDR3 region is CASGSDRSGANVLTF. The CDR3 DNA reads TGTGCTAGTGGTTCCGACAGGTCTGGGGCCAACGTCCTGACTTTC.

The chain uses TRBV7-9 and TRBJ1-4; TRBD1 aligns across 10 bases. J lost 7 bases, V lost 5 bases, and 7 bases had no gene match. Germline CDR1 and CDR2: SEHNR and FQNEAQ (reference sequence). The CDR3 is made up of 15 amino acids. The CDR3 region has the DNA TGTGCCAGCAGCGCGCGACAGGGGGCAGGTGAAAAACTGTTTTTT. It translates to CASSARQGAGEKLFF.

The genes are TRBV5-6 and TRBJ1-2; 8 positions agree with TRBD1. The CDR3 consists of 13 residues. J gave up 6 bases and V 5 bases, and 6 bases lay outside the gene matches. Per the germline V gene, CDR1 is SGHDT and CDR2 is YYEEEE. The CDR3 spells CASSPPGGHGYTF. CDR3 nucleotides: TGTGCCAGCAGTCCGCCAGGGGGCCATGGCTACACCTTC.

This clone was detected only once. For the CDR3, the DNA is TGTGCCAGCAGCCTGGGACTAGCGGGGGTGGGCACCGGGGAGCTGTTTTTT. Translated: CASSLGLAGVGTGELFF. V is TRBV7-9 and J is TRBJ2-2; 14 bases line up with TRBD2. Per germline, CDR1 SEHNR and CDR2 FQNEAQ (reference sequence). V shed 5 bases and J 4 bases; nucleotides not matched to a gene: 6. This CDR3 has 17 residues.

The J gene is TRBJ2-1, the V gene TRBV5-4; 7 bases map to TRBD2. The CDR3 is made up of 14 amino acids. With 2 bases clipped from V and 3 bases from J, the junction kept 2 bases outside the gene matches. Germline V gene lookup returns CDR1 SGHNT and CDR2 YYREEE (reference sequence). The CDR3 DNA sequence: TGTGCCAGCAGCTTACCTAGCGGCTACAATGAGCAGTTCTTC. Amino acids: CASSLPSGYNEQFF.

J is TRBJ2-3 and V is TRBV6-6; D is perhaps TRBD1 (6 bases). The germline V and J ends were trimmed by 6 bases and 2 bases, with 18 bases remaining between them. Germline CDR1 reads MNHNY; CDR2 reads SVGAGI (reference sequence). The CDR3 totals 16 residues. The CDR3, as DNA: TGTGCCAGCAGCTCTGACCGACAGGTATTCACAGATACGCAGTATTTT. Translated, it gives CASSSDRQVFTDTQYF.

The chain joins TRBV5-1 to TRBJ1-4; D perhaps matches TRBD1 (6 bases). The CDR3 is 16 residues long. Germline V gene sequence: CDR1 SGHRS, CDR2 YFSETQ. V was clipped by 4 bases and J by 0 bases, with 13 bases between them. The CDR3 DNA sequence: TGCGCCAGCAGCAGCCGGACAGCCTCAACTAATGAAAAACTGTTTTTT. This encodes CASSSRTASTNEKLFF.

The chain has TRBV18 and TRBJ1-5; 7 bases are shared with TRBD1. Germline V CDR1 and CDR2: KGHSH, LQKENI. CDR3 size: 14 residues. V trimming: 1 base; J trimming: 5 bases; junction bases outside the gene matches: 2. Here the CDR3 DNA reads TGTGCCAGCTCACCACAGGGGGCTTATCAGCCCCAGCATTTT. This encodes CASSPQGAYQPQHF.

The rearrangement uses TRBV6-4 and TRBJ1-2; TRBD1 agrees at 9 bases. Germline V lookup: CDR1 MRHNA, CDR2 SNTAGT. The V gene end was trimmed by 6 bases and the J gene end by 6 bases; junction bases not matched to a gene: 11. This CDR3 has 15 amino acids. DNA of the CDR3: TGTGCCAGCAGACCCGGACAGGGGACATTGAATGGCTACACCTTC. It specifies CASRPGQGTLNGYTF.

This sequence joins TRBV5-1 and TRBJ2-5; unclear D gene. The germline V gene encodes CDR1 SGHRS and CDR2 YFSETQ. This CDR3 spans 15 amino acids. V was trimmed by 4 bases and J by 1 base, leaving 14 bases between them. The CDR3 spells CASSRLWRPQETQYF. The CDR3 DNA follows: TGCGCCAGCAGCCGGCTTTGGCGGCCCCAAGAGACCCAGTACTTC.

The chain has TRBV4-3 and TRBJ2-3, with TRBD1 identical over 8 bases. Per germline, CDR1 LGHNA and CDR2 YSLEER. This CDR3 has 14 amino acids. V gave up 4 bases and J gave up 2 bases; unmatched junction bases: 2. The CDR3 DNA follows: TGCGCCAGCAGCCTACAGGGGGTCACAGATACGCAGTATTTT. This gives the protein CASSLQGVTDTQYF.

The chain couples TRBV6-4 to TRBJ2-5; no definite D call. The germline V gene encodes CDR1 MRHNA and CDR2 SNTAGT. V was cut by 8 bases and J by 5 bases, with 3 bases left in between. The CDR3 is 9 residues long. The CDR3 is CASPETQYF. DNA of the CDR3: TGTGCCAGCCCGGAGACCCAGTACTTC.

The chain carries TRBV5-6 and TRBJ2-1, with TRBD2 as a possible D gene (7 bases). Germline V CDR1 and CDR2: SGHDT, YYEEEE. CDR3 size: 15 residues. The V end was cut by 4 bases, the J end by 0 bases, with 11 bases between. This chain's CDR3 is CASSLGGASYNEQFF. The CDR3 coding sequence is TGTGCCAGCAGCCTAGGGGGGGCCTCCTACAATGAGCAGTTCTTC.

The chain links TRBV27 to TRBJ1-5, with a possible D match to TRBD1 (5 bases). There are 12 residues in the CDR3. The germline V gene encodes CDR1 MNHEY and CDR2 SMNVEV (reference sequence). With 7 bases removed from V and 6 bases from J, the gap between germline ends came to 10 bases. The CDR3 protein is CASTSGGQPQHF. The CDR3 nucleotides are TGTGCCAGCACCTCGGGGGGTCAGCCCCAGCATTTT.

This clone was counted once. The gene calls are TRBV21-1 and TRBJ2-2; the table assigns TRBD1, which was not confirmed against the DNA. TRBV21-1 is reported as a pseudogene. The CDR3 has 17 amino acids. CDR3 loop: CASSPKVQGGNTGELFF. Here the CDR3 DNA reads TGTGCCAGCAGCCCCAAGGTACAGGGGGGTAACACCGGGGAGCTGTTTTTT.

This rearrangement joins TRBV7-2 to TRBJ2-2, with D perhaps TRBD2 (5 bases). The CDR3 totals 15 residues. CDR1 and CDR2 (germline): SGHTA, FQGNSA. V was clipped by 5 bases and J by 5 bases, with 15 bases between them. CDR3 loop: CASSLRAAETGELFF. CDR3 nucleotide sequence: TGTGCCAGCAGCCTGCGGGCAGCGGAGACCGGGGAGCTGTTTTTT.

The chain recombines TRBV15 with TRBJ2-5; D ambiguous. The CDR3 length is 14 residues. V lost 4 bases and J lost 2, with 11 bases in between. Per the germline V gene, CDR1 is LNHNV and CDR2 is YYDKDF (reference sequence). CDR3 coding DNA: TGTGCCACCAGCACAGGCTTATCGCAAGAGACCCAGTACTTC. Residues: CATSTGLSQETQYF.

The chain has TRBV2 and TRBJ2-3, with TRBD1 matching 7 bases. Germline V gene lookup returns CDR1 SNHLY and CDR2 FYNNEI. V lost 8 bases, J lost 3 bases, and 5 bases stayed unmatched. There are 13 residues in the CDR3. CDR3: CASGRGPTDTQYF. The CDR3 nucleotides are TGTGCCAGCGGTAGGGGGCCTACAGATACGCAGTATTTT.

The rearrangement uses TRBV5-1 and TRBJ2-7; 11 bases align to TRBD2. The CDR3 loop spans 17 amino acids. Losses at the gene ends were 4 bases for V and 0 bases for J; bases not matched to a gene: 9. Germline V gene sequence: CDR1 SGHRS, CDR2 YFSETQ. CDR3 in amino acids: CASSQPGLAAYSYEQYF. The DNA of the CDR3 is TGCGCCAGCAGCCAACCGGGACTAGCGGCTTACTCCTACGAGCAGTACTTC.

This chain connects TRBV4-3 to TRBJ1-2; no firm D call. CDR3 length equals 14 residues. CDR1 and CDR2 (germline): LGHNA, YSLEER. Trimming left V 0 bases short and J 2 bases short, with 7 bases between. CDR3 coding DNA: TGCGCCAGCAGCCAAGAGTACTTAAACTATGGCTACACCTTC. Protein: CASSQEYLNYGYTF.

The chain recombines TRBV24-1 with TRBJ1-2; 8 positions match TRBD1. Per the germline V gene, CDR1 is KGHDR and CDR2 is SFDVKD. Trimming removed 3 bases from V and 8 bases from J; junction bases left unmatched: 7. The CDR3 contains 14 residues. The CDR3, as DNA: TGTGCCACCAGTGATAAGGACAGGGTAAAGGGCTACACCTTC. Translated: CATSDKDRVKGYTF.

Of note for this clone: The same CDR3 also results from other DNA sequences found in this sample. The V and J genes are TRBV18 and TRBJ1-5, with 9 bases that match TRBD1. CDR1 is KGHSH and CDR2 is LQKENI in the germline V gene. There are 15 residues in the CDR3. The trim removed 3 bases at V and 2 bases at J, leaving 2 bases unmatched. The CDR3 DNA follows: TGTGCCAGCTCACCCGGGACAGGGCGCAATCAGCCCCAGCATTTT. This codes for CASSPGTGRNQPQHF.

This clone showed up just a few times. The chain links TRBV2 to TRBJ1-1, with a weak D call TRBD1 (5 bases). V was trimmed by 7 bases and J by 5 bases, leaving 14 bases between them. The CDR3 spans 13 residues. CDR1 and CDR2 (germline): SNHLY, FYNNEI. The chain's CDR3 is CASTMGGGTEAFF. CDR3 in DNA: TGTGCCAGCACCATGGGGGGGGGAACTGAAGCTTTCTTT.

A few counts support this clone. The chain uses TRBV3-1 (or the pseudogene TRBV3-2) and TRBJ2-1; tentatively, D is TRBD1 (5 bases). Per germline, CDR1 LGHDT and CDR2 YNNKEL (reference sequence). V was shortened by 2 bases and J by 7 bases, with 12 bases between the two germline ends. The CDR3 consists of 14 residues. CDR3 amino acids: CASSQPGYGNEQFF. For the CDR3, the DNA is TGTGCCAGCAGCCAACCAGGGTATGGAAATGAGCAGTTCTTC.

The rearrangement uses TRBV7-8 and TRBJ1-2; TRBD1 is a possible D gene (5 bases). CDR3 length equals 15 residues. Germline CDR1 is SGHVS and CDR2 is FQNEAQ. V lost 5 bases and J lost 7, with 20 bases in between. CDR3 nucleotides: TGTGCCAGCAGCCCCCACCAGACAGCTATCCGTGGCTACACCTTC. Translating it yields CASSPHQTAIRGYTF.

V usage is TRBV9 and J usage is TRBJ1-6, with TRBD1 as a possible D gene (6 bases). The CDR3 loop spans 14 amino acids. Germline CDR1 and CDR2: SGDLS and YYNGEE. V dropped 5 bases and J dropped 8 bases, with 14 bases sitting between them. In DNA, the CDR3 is TGTGCCAGCAGTTTTACAGGGTCTGATTCACCCCTCCACTTT. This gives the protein CASSFTGSDSPLHF.